The clone carrying this T cell receptor (beta chain) was seen ten or more times. Both iRepertoire HTBI primers and Arm-PCR of CDR3 regions were used to build the TCR beta libraries. TCRdb processed the multiplex PCR reads anew with MiXCR; each CDR3 protein has one entry. The sample holds about 290,000 distinct CDR3 sequences, roughly 21% seen once. This sample stems from a study of regulatory T cells in long-lasting Graves disease. Looking at the study overall: The term persistent Graves' disease signified upward of 5 years on antithyroid drugs with positive TSH receptor antibodies.

The germline V gene encodes CDR1 MNHEY and CDR2 SVGEGT. This CDR3 spans 16 amino acids. V was shortened by 0 bases and J by 0 bases, with 9 bases between the two germline ends. Time point denoted: persistent/refractory GD, antithyroid drugs over 5 years with positive TRAb. Extracted PBMC RNA gave rise to the TCR library. Staff drew nine milliliters of peripheral blood into EDTA tubes. This chain uses TRBV6-2 or TRBV6-3 with TRBJ1-5; D unclear. This sequence was found in a female donor with Graves disease. The specimen comprised peripheral blood mononuclear cells (PBMCs), sampled when the disease was refractory, from a patient treated with antithyroid drugs. CDR3 region: CASSYSPVYSNQPQHF. The DNA of the CDR3 is TGTGCCAGCAGTTACTCGCCGGTTTATAGCAATCAGCCCCAGCATTTT.